The T cell receptor beta chain described here comes from a study of T cell responses to AZD1222 COVID-19 vaccine. Notes on the study in general: Nearly half of spike-specific TCRs reportedly target unmutated variant regions. Baseline seropositivity occurred in only 5 or 6 AZD1222 recipients. Donors in the cohort were predominantly white British and more often female, and clonal diversity was possibly underestimated.

This CDR3 spans 13 amino acids. V was shortened by 10 bases and J by 7 bases, with 14 bases between the two germline ends. CDR1 is MNHEY, CDR2 SVGAGI, per germline. TCRdb keeps only in-frame clones here, not all; method: immunoSEQ multiplex PCR. In the table there are more than 85,000 clones, 80% to 90% of which are singletons. With respect to this clone: Its antigen remains unknown.

Sequencing was performed on peripheral blood, taken 28 days after the second AZD1222 dose. The chain recombines TRBV6-5 with TRBJ1-6; D call uncertain. This clonotype was sampled from an adult who received the AZD1222 COVID-19 vaccine. The CDR3 region is CATSRTVNSPLHF. The CDR3 DNA sequence: TGTGCCACGTCAAGGACGGTAAATTCACCCCTCCACTTT.